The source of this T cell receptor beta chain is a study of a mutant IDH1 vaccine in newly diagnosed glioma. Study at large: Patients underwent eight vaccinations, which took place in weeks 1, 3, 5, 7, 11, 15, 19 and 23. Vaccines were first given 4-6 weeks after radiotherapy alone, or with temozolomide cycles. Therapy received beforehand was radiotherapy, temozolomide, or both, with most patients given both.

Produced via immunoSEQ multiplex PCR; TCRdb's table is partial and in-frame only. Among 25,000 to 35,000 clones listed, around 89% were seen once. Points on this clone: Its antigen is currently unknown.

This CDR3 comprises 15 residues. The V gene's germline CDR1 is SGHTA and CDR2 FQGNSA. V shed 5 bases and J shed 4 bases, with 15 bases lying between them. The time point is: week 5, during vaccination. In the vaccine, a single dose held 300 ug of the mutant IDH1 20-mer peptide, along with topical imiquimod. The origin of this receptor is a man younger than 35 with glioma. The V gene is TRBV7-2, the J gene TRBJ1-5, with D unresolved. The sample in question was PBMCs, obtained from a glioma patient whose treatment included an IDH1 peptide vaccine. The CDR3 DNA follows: TGTGCCAGCAGCCCAGACACCATCCCGAATCAGCCCCAGCATTTT. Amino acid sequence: CASSPDTIPNQPQHF.